Below, 14 T cell receptor beta chains from the same sample are listed, as sequenced in a study of T cells in Graves' hyperthyroidism and ophthalmopathy. It was RNA transcripts that yielded the amplified TCR beta CDR3 regions. A first-round RT-PCR of the TCR CDR3 used the HTBI primer set. TCRdb re-derived calls from the multiplex PCR reads in MiXCR, one entry per CDR3 protein. The profile shows around 250,000 distinct CDR3 sequences, over 20% of them singletons. Sequenced: blood. These receptors all come from a woman aged 35 to 49 with Graves' ophthalmopathy.

The chain combines TRBV19 with TRBJ2-7; 7 bases agree with TRBD1. The CDR3 totals 13 residues. Germline V gene lookup returns CDR1 LNHDA and CDR2 SQIVND (reference sequence). V shed 3 bases and J 7 bases; nucleotides not matched to a gene: 6. In nucleotides, the CDR3 is TGTGCCAGTAGTATGTTCCCAGGGGGAGAGCAGTACTTC. This sequence encodes CASSMFPGGEQYF.

The chain has TRBV19 and TRBJ1-2; weak D call: TRBD1 (5 bases). This CDR3 contains 16 residues. Germline CDR1 LNHDA, CDR2 SQIVND (reference sequence). The V and J ends lost 2 bases and 2 bases respectively, with 15 bases between them. CDR3 DNA: TGTGCCAGTAGTATATATCGGACAAGCGTAAACTATGGCTACACCTTC. Translated: CASSIYRTSVNYGYTF.

The table lists this clonotype with many counts. The CDR3 protein is CSVVRAGLPETQYF. The CDR3 DNA reads as TGCAGCGTTGTCCGAGCGGGACTTCCAGAGACCCAGTACTTC. J is TRBJ2-5 and V is TRBV29-1, with TRBD2 identical over 7 bases. With V trimmed by 4 bases and J by 4 bases, 9 bases remained unmatched. The CDR3 totals 14 residues. Germline V gives CDR1 SQVTM, CDR2 ANQGSEA.

The chain uses TRBV28 and TRBJ2-2; no clear D. The CDR3 is 16 residues long. Trimming shortened V by 3 bases and J by 0 bases, and 11 bases separated the two germline ends. In germline, CDR1 is MDHEN, CDR2 SYDVKM. CDR3 in amino acids: CASSFSVLANTGELFF. The CDR3 DNA follows: TGTGCCAGCAGTTTCAGCGTCCTCGCGAACACCGGGGAGCTGTTTTTT.

This clonotype was seen ten or more times. The V and J genes are TRBV19 and TRBJ1-1, with 8 bases fitting TRBD1. This CDR3 has 18 residues. In germline, CDR1 is LNHDA, CDR2 SQIVND (reference sequence). J gave up 5 bases and V 2 bases, and 16 bases lay outside the gene matches. CDR3 bases: TGTGCCAGTAGTATATATTTCGGTCGGACAGGGTTTAGGACTGAAGCTTTCTTT. Translation: CASSIYFGRTGFRTEAFF.

The chain uses TRBV30 and TRBJ1-2; no clear D. CDR3 length equals 14 residues. V dropped 0 bases and J dropped 2 bases, with 10 bases sitting between them. Germline loops: CDR1 GTSNPN, CDR2 SVGIG (reference sequence). CDR3 bases: TGTGCCTGGAGTGTAAGAAGACGGAACTATGGCTACACCTTC. This translates into CAWSVRRRNYGYTF.

This clonotype appeared many times. V usage is TRBV12-3 or TRBV12-4 and J usage is TRBJ1-2, with 11 bases matching TRBD1. After removal of 5 bases from V and 4 bases from J, the junction contained 6 bases not matched to a gene. The CDR3 is 15 amino acids. The CDR3 spells CASSLTGTGGYGYTF. The DNA of the CDR3 is TGTGCCAGCAGTCTCACCGGGACAGGGGGCTATGGCTACACCTTC.

This chain uses TRBV10-3 with TRBJ2-7; a possible D gene is TRBD2 (6 bases). Per germline, CDR1 ENHRY and CDR2 SYGVKD. This CDR3 contains 14 residues. Trimming left V 0 bases short and J 7 bases short, with 13 bases between. The CDR3 bases are TGTGCCATCAGTGAGTCCGGGAGTAGAGGTGAGCAGTACTTC. Amino acid sequence: CAISESGSRGEQYF.

This chain links TRBV6-1 with TRBJ1-1, with a tentative D call TRBD1 (6 bases). Trimming left V 6 bases short and J 3 bases short, with 11 bases between. Per germline, CDR1 MNHNS and CDR2 SASEGT. The CDR3 is 13 amino acids. Here the CDR3 reads CASRPQGYTEAFF. CDR3 bases: TGTGCCAGCAGGCCTCAGGGGTACACTGAAGCTTTCTTT.

In this sample, this clonotype turned up once. The V gene is TRBV12-3 or TRBV12-4, the J gene TRBJ1-2, with 7 nucleotides matching TRBD1. Losses at the gene ends were 4 bases for V and 0 bases for J; bases not matched to a gene: 11. The CDR3 has 17 amino acids. The CDR3 loop reads CASSSLLGQASNYGYTF. The CDR3 nucleotides read TGTGCCAGCAGTTCCCTCCTAGGACAGGCCTCTAACTATGGCTACACCTTC.

This clonotype was seen many times. The V call is TRBV28, the J call TRBJ1-6; TRBD1 agrees at 7 bases. CDR1 is MDHEN and CDR2 is SYDVKM in the germline V gene. After removal of 7 bases from V and 7 bases from J, the junction contained 16 bases not matched to a gene. The CDR3 runs 17 residues. The chain's CDR3 is CASTIGGAGGRNSPLHF. CDR3 DNA sequence: TGTGCCAGCACCATTGGGGGGGCAGGGGGGAGAAATTCACCCCTCCACTTT. The full variable domain, rest sourced from reference TRBV28 and TRBJ1-6, is DVKVTQSSRYLVKRTGEKVFLECVQDMDHENMFWYRQDPGLGLRLIYFSYDVKMKEKGDIPEGYSVSREKKERFSLILESASTNQTSMYLCASTIGGAGGRNSPLHFGNGTRLTVT.

This clonotype was found many times. This chain links TRBV20-1 with TRBJ2-7, with TRBD1 identical over 12 bases. CDR1 is DFQATT, CDR2 SNEGSKA, per germline (reference sequence). The CDR3 sequence is 15 residues long. J was trimmed by 5 bases and V by 5 bases; bases with no gene match: 10. In DNA, the CDR3 is TGCAGTGCTCGGCGACCGGGACAGGGGGCAAACGAGCAGTACTTC. Its protein is CSARRPGQGANEQYF.

The rearrangement joins TRBV6-1 to TRBJ1-5, with 9 nucleotides matching TRBD1. This CDR3 comprises 16 residues. V gave up 6 bases and J gave up 1 base; unmatched junction bases: 7. The germline V gene encodes CDR1 MNHNS and CDR2 SASEGT. The CDR3 nucleotides are TGTGCCAGCAGAACAGGGGGCGCAGGGAGCAATCAGCCCCAGCATTTT. Translating it yields CASRTGGAGSNQPQHF.

This clonotype was recorded at least ten times. The chain couples TRBV3-1 to TRBJ2-5, with 7 positions matching TRBD2. The trim removed 5 bases at V and 5 bases at J, leaving 5 bases unmatched. The germline CDR1 and CDR2 sequences are LGHDT and YNNKEL (reference sequence). The CDR3 has 13 residues. As DNA, the CDR3 is TGTGCCAGCAGCGGGAGGGACGCGGAGACCCAGTACTTC. Encoded protein: CASSGRDAETQYF.